A selection of T cell receptor beta chains follows, all from one sample in a study of read filtering for tumor transcriptome and immune sequencing. TCRdb ran MiXCR on the reads and lists one entry per CDR3 protein. The sample lists approximately 93,000 distinct CDR3 sequences; 20% to 25% were seen once. The specimen sequenced was a population of CD138-negative cells sorted from bone marrow. Receptors originate from a donor aged 40 or older with multiple myeloma. CDR3s include the opening cysteine and the closing phenylalanine or tryptophan. Fields, in order: CDR3 protein, CDR3 DNA, CDR3 length, J gene, D gene, clone size, V gene. The D gene is left open where the match is weak. Size is omitted from some rows. Given values are once, few, many or a class for expanded clones.

CDR3 protein: CSAPPGLENEQYF
CDR3 DNA: TGCAGCGCCCCCCCAGGCCTGGAAAACGAGCAGTACTTC
CDR3 length: 13
J gene: TRBJ2-7
D gene: .
clone size: .
V gene: TRBV29-1

CDR3 protein: CASSGQEEGAYEKLFF
CDR3 DNA: TGTGCCAGCAGTGGGCAGGAGGAGGGGGCGTATGAAAAACTGTTTTTT
CDR3 length: 16
J gene: TRBJ1-4
D gene: TRBD1
clone size: many
V gene: TRBV6-6

CDR3 protein: CSAGERGGQGGELFF
CDR3 DNA: TGCAGTGCTGGGGAGCGGGGGGGCCAAGGCGGGGAGCTGTTTTTT
CDR3 length: 15
J gene: TRBJ2-2
D gene: TRBD2
clone size: few
V gene: TRBV20-1

CDR3 protein: CASSFMTDTEAFF
CDR3 DNA: TGTGCCAGCAGCTTCATGACGGACACTGAAGCTTTCTTT
CDR3 length: 13
J gene: TRBJ1-1
D gene: .
clone size: few
V gene: TRBV7-9

CDR3 protein: CASGGTVDSNQPQHF
CDR3 DNA: TGTGCCAGCGGGGGGACAGTAGATAGCAATCAGCCCCAGCATTTT
CDR3 length: 15
J gene: TRBJ1-5
D gene: TRBD1
clone size: .
V gene: TRBV6-6

CDR3 protein: CASSSSGTDTQYF
CDR3 DNA: TGTGCCAGCAGCTCTAGCGGCACAGATACGCAGTATTTT
CDR3 length: 13
J gene: TRBJ2-3
D gene: .
clone size: many
V gene: TRBV7-2

CDR3 protein: CASSFWRSEAETQYF
CDR3 DNA: TGTGCCAGCAGCTTCTGGCGGTCCGAGGCGGAGACCCAGTACTTC
CDR3 length: 15
J gene: TRBJ2-5
D gene: .
clone size: .
V gene: TRBV7-9

CDR3 protein: CASSQGPYNEQFF
CDR3 DNA: TGTGCCAGCAGCCAAGGGCCTTACAATGAGCAGTTCTTC
CDR3 length: 13
J gene: TRBJ2-1
D gene: .
clone size: many
V gene: TRBV14

CDR3 protein: CSARKQGGTEAFF
CDR3 DNA: TGCAGTGCTAGAAAGCAGGGAGGCACTGAAGCTTTCTTT
CDR3 length: 13
J gene: TRBJ1-1
D gene: .
clone size: many
V gene: TRBV20-1

CDR3 protein: CASSPRLADTQYF
CDR3 DNA: TGTGCCAGTAGTCCCAGACTAGCAGATACGCAGTATTTT
CDR3 length: 13
J gene: TRBJ2-3
D gene: .
clone size: many
V gene: TRBV19

CDR3 protein: CASSPRTGRVTEAFF
CDR3 DNA: TGTGCCAGCTCACCCAGGACAGGGCGGGTCACTGAAGCTTTCTTT
CDR3 length: 15
J gene: TRBJ1-1
D gene: TRBD1
clone size: .
V gene: TRBV18

CDR3 protein: CASSWGNPGTNLGTQYF
CDR3 DNA: TGTGCCAGCAGCTGGGGGAACCCTGGTACTAATCTTGGGACCCAGTACTTC
CDR3 length: 17
J gene: TRBJ2-5
D gene: .
clone size: many
V gene: TRBV7-2

CDR3 protein: CASRRGLQETQYF
CDR3 DNA: TGCGCCAGCAGAAGGGGGTTACAAGAGACCCAGTACTTC
CDR3 length: 13
J gene: TRBJ2-5
D gene: .
clone size: few
V gene: TRBV4-1

CDR3 protein: CASSDPGQGPNGYTF
CDR3 DNA: TGTGCCAGCAGCGACCCTGGACAGGGACCCAATGGCTACACCTTC
CDR3 length: 15
J gene: TRBJ1-2
D gene: TRBD1
clone size: medium-sized
V gene: TRBV28

CDR3 protein: CSVVPGGAYEQYF
CDR3 DNA: TGCAGCGTTGTTCCCGGGGGAGCCTACGAGCAGTACTTC
CDR3 length: 13
J gene: TRBJ2-7
D gene: .
clone size: many
V gene: TRBV29-1

CDR3 protein: CASSSYSANEQFF
CDR3 DNA: TGTGCCAGCAGCTCATACTCCGCAAATGAGCAGTTCTTC
CDR3 length: 13
J gene: TRBJ2-1
D gene: .
clone size: many
V gene: TRBV7-3

CDR3 protein: CASSMGLAGRLDTQYF
CDR3 DNA: TGTGCCAGCAGCATGGGACTAGCGGGACGGTTGGATACGCAGTATTTT
CDR3 length: 16
J gene: TRBJ2-3
D gene: TRBD2
clone size: many
V gene: TRBV7-9

CDR3 protein: CASTRDRSYEQYF
CDR3 DNA: TGTGCCAGCACCAGGGACAGGAGCTACGAGCAGTACTTC
CDR3 length: 13
J gene: TRBJ2-7
D gene: TRBD1
clone size: many
V gene: TRBV11-2